This T cell receptor (beta chain) came from a study of T-cell memory formation after mild COVID-19 (dated by TCRdb to 2020 to 2022). In the study overall: TCR sequence clusters from the two donors were largely donor specific. Two young, previously healthy adult volunteers, one female and one male, were included in the cohort. T-cell clones expanding and contracting after mild COVID-19 in a couple of donors were tracked by longitudinal TCRalpha and TCRbeta repertoire sequencing. Beyond this particular receptor, the publication reports: Only two mild cases were covered in the study, and larger cohorts including severe cases with pre-infection samples were considered necessary. Some responding clones were detected in pre-infection memory, which suggested that pre-existing cross-reactive memory T cells had joined the SARS-CoV-2 response. Contracting CD4+ clones turned up mainly in the CM and EM memory subsets, whereas EMRA was where CD8+ clones were enriched. SARS-CoV-2 specificity was not confirmed for the second-wave clones peaking on day 37. Clones contracting from day 15 to 85 had balanced CD4/CD8 phenotypes, while a second wave expanding from day 15 to 37 was biased towards CD4+.

To note about this clonotype: The specificity of this receptor is unknown. Nothing much larger sits one base from this clone, and base qualities are not available.

Including cysteine and phenylalanine, the CDR3 has 16 amino acids. Of the read, only the CDR3 DNA is kept; its 48 bases are in frame from base 1. Trimming costs V 1 base and J 6 bases, and their ends lie 15 bases apart. From a lookup of the germline V gene, CDR1 and CDR2 are LGHNA and YSLEER. TCRdb records Illumina NovaSeq 6000 as the sequencer. TCRalpha and TCRbeta cDNA libraries were built by 5'RACE with constant-segment primers, adding sample barcodes and unique molecular identifiers. Trizol reagent was used to extract RNA from every sample. Libraries were amplified in two PCR steps, with a second sample barcode and Illumina TruSeq adapters added in the second step. Libraries were sequenced on an Illumina NovaSeq with 2 x 150 bp paired-end reads. In the authors' own workflow: Reads were demultiplexed and collapsed into UMI-guided consensus sequences with migec v1.2.7. Using mixcr v2.1.11, UMI consensuses were aligned to TRA and TRB V and J templates and then assembled into clonotypes. Clonotypes were classified as expanded or contracted when called significant by both edgeR and NoisET, with noise models trained on biological replicates. edgeR calls used a false discovery rate-adjusted p below 0.01 and a log2 fold-change threshold of 1. As an exploratory analysis of dynamics, max-normalized trajectories of the 1000 most abundant clonotypes were examined with PCA combined with hierarchical clustering. Separately sequenced CD4+ and CD8+ repertoires were used to assign a CD4 or CD8 phenotype to each responding clone. Starting from the raw public reads, TCRdb applied fastp trimming at Q25, assembled clones with MiXCR and retained in-frame beta chains. CDR3 protein sequences are deduplicated, and each keeps its most common genes and DNA. The V and J calls follow TCRdb's processing rather than the paper's. The sample yields hundreds of thousands of distinct CDR3 sequences; 13% to 15% were counted once. Roughly 22% of the sample goes to the ten largest clones.

Ficoll-Paque density gradient centrifugation was used to isolate PBMCs. The chain is encoded by TRBV4-3 joined to TRBJ2-2; the D gene lacks a confident call. The specimen sequenced was PBMCs or a T cell subset sorted from them (not recorded which). The sequence was obtained from a man between 18 and 29 years old who had mild COVID-19 (a few samples of this study predate the infection). The sample titles of this study are shuffled in the database, so cell type and time point are left out; the donor was told from shared clones. The DNA is as follows: TGCGCCAGCAGCCAAGGTCTCCTTAATTTAGCCGGGGAGCTGTTTTTT. Its product reads: CASSQGLLNLAGELFF.